Listed below are T cell receptor beta chains from one sample, sequenced in a study of blood T cell repertoires in COVID-19. This table comes from immunoSEQ multiplex PCR, and its TCRdb copy is limited to in-frame clones, with some not included. Here the sample spans just under 50,000 clones, about 82% being singletons. Material: peripheral blood. The origin of the receptors is a human donor in a cohort sampled during active COVID-19. Each CDR3 is given with its conserved first and last residue. A D gene is named only where the DNA matches it firmly. Clone size is shown for a subset of rows, as once, few, many or a class of expanded clone.

.	TRBD2	TRBV4-2	TRBJ2-4	CASSQDSETSGNIQYF
.	TRBD1	TRBV11-2	TRBJ1-3	CASSAGQGSLDTIYF
.	.	TRBV5-4	TRBJ2-3	CASSLGGGDTDTQYF
.	TRBD2	TRBV4-1	TRBJ2-1	CASSQPRLAGGEDEQFF
.	.	TRBV6-2/TRBV6-3	TRBJ1-4	CASSYAGTYNEKLFF
.	.	TRBV3-1/TRBV3-2	TRBJ1-2	CASSPGGGQRVGYTF
.	TRBD1	TRBV9	TRBJ1-1	CASSAAVVGQGNTEAFF
once	.	TRBV5-6	TRBJ1-5	CASRQYTGQYSNQPQHF
.	.	TRBV6-4	TRBJ2-1	CASRGEDYNEQFF
.	TRBD1	TRBV18	TRBJ2-3	CASSPGQGGDTQYF
.	.	TRBV10-3	TRBJ1-3	CAISDLGPYSGNTIYF
.	TRBD2	TRBV5-3	TRBJ2-7	CARSLDGLAGGPGTYEQYF
.	TRBD1	TRBV20-1	TRBJ1-1	CSAGQGQRAFF
.	TRBD1	TRBV7-8	TRBJ1-2	CASSPQGKHYGYTF
.	.	TRBV6-5	TRBJ2-2	CASSPPGQFTGELFF
.	TRBD1	TRBV7-2	TRBJ2-3	CASQEDRGRTDTQYF
.	TRBD1	TRBV7-2	TRBJ1-1	CASSHDRGRSGTEAFF
.	.	TRBV27	TRBJ2-1	CASKIPRQGNEQFF
.	TRBD2	TRBV19	TRBJ2-3	CASTEAGGTDTQYF